The 16 T cell receptor beta chains listed next were all sequenced from one sample in a study of blood T cell repertoires in COVID-19. Measured with immunoSEQ multiplex PCR; TCRdb has only the in-frame clones, and not every one. This sample has roughly 160,000 clones, with roughly 87% found just once. The specimen was peripheral blood. All receptors derive from a woman aged 60-75 years who had recovered from COVID-19.

J is TRBJ1-3 and V is TRBV5-1, with D unclear. This CDR3 is 15 amino acids long. Germline loops: CDR1 SGHRS, CDR2 YFSETQ. Trimming pared 2 bases from V and 0 bases from J, leaving 9 bases between. The CDR3 here is CASSFDGSSGNTIYF. The DNA of the CDR3 is TGCGCCAGCAGCTTCGACGGGAGCTCTGGAAACACCATATATTTT. The full variable domain, with the rest looked up from reference TRBV5-1 and TRBJ1-3, is KAGVTQTPRYLIKTRGQQVTLSCSPISGHRSVSWYQQTPGQGLQFLFEYFSETQRNKGNFPGRFSGRQFSNSRSEMNVSTLELGDSALYLCASSFDGSSGNTIYFGEGSWLTVV.

The CDR3 sequence is CASSLQTPGEPGYTF. The CDR3 bases are TGCGCCAGCAGCTTACAAACCCCCGGGGAACCCGGCTACACCTTC. The rearrangement uses TRBV5-1 and TRBJ1-2; no definite D call. This CDR3 contains 15 residues. The V gene lost 2 bases and the J gene lost 8 bases, with 19 bases spanning the gap. Germline CDR1 is SGHRS and CDR2 is YFSETQ.

The J gene is TRBJ1-6, the V gene TRBV5-6; no clear D gene. The CDR3 runs to 18 residues. In germline, CDR1 is SGHDT, CDR2 YYEEEE. V was cut by 1 base and J by 0 bases, with 14 bases left in between. CDR3 sequence reads: CASSLRAALSSYNSPLHF. CDR3 sequence (DNA): TGTGCCAGCAGCTTGCGAGCCGCCCTGAGCTCCTATAATTCACCCCTCCACTTT.

The rearrangement uses TRBV4-2 and TRBJ1-2; the D gene is possibly TRBD1 (6 bases). The CDR3 runs to 17 residues. V gave up 0 bases and J gave up 0 bases, with 14 bases separating them. CDR1 and CDR2 (germline): LGHNA, YNFKEQ. The CDR3 nucleotides are TGTGCCAGCAGCCAAGAATCGGCGGGGGGCCCTAACTATGGCTACACCTTC. Residues: CASSQESAGGPNYGYTF.

The CDR3 region is CAISESANYGYTF. CDR3 in DNA: TGTGCCATCTCGGAGTCAGCTAACTATGGCTACACCTTC. V and J are TRBV28 and TRBJ1-2; D is undetermined. CDR3 length equals 13 residues. The germline V gene encodes CDR1 MDHEN and CDR2 SYDVKM. The V end was cut by 10 bases, the J end by 0 bases, with 12 bases between.

The DNA for the CDR3 is TGTGCCAGCAGCTTAGGGACAGCAAGCTCTGGGGCCAACGTCCTGACTTTC. It yields the protein CASSLGTASSGANVLTF. The chain joins TRBV13 to TRBJ2-6; tentative D call: TRBD1 (5 bases). The germline V gene has CDR1 PRHDT and CDR2 FYEKMQ (reference sequence). CDR3 length equals 17 residues. The V end was cut by 0 bases, the J end by 0 bases, with 9 bases between. The full variable domain, in which reference TRBV13 and TRBJ2-6 provide the parts outside the CDR3, is AAGVIQSPRHLIKEKRETATLKCYPIPRHDTVYWYQQGPGQDPQFLISFYEKMQSDKGSIPDRFSAQQFSDYHSELNMSSLELGDSALYFCASSLGTASSGANVLTFGAGSRLTVL.

This chain uses TRBV30 with TRBJ2-3, with 11 bases aligning to TRBD2. Germline lookup yields CDR1 GTSNPN and CDR2 SVGIG (reference sequence). The CDR3 has 13 amino acids. With V trimmed by 8 bases and J by 1 base, 2 bases remained unmatched. The CDR3 region is CALSGGGTDTQYF. The CDR3 coding sequence is TGTGCCCTTAGCGGGGGGGGCACAGATACGCAGTATTTT.

The rearrangement joins TRBV19 to TRBJ2-3, with 8 bases lining up with TRBD2. Germline V CDR1 and CDR2: LNHDA, SQIVND (reference sequence). This CDR3 spans 16 amino acids. V lost 0 bases and J lost 2; bases outside the gene matches: 4. The CDR3 DNA reads TGTGCCAGTAGTATAGATCGGGGGGGCACCACAGATACGCAGTATTTT. Residues: CASSIDRGGTTDTQYF.

This CDR3 reads CASSSLGGDQETSDEQYF. As DNA, the CDR3 is TGCGCCAGCAGTTCCCTGGGAGGGGATCAGGAAACGTCCGACGAGCAGTACTTC. This sequence joins TRBV23-1 and TRBJ2-7; TRBD2 agrees at 7 bases. Being an ORF, TRBV23-1 has a function that is uncertain. The CDR3 spans 18 residues. The junction had 21 bases not matched to a gene; V was cut back by 5 bases and J by 5 bases.

This clone was seen a few times. This chain links TRBV4-3 with TRBJ1-2; unclear D gene. CDR1 and CDR2 (germline): LGHNA, YSLEER. CDR3 length: 15 residues. V was clipped by 0 bases and J by 7 bases, with 15 bases between them. This CDR3 reads CASSQDKKPAGGYTF. For the CDR3, the DNA is TGCGCCAGCAGCCAAGATAAAAAGCCCGCGGGTGGCTACACCTTC.

The chain uses TRBV11-2 and TRBJ1-1, with a weak D call TRBD1 (6 bases). This CDR3 has 14 residues. CDR1 and CDR2 (germline): SGHAT, FQNNGV. V lost 4 bases and J lost 4, with 13 bases in between. The CDR3 DNA follows: TGTGCCAGCAGCTCCATACAGGGAGTCACTGAAGCTTTCTTT. The encoded protein is CASSSIQGVTEAFF.

The DNA of the CDR3 is TGTGCCAGCAGTGGGGACAGGGGGTATGGCTACACCTTC. This gives the protein CASSGDRGYGYTF. This chain links TRBV27 with TRBJ1-2; 11 nucleotides align to TRBD1. The CDR3 length is 13 residues. The germline V gene encodes CDR1 MNHEY and CDR2 SMNVEV (reference sequence). Trimming took 5 bases from V and 5 from J; bases not matched to a gene: 1.

This clone was seen a single time. This chain's CDR3 is CASSIRTSLGELFF. CDR3 coding DNA: TGTGCCAGTAGTATACGGACTAGTCTCGGGGAGCTGTTTTTT. The chain uses TRBV19 and TRBJ2-2, with 7 bases that match TRBD2. The ends lost 2 bases at V and 7 bases at J; junction bases unmatched: 4. The CDR3 sequence is 14 residues long. Germline lookup yields CDR1 LNHDA and CDR2 SQIVND (reference sequence).

V and J are TRBV5-6 and TRBJ2-1; 10 nucleotides align to TRBD1. V dropped 4 bases and J dropped 0; count of bases not matched to a gene: 4. This CDR3 region has 16 residues. CDR1 and CDR2 from the germline V gene are SGHDT and YYEEEE. The DNA for the CDR3 is TGTGCCAGCAGCCAAGACAGGGGGCGCTCCTACAATGAGCAGTTCTTC. It is translated as CASSQDRGRSYNEQFF.

The chain combines TRBV13 with TRBJ1-2; TRBD1 matches 11 bases. The CDR3 runs 15 residues. Germline V CDR1 and CDR2: PRHDT, FYEKMQ (reference sequence). The ends lost 7 bases at V and 7 bases at J; junction bases unmatched: 11. The CDR3 loop is CASKGRGQGASGYTF. The CDR3 DNA follows: TGTGCCAGCAAGGGCCGCGGACAGGGGGCAAGTGGCTACACCTTC.

The rearrangement links TRBV2 to TRBJ2-2, with 9 positions matching TRBD2. Germline-derived CDR1 and CDR2 are SNHLY and FYNNEI. The trim removed 5 bases at V and 1 base at J, leaving 2 bases unmatched. The CDR3 sequence is 15 residues long. The CDR3 nucleotides read TGTGCCAGCAGTCTAGCGGGGAGGAACACCGGGGAGCTGTTTTTT. Translated, it gives CASSLAGRNTGELFF.